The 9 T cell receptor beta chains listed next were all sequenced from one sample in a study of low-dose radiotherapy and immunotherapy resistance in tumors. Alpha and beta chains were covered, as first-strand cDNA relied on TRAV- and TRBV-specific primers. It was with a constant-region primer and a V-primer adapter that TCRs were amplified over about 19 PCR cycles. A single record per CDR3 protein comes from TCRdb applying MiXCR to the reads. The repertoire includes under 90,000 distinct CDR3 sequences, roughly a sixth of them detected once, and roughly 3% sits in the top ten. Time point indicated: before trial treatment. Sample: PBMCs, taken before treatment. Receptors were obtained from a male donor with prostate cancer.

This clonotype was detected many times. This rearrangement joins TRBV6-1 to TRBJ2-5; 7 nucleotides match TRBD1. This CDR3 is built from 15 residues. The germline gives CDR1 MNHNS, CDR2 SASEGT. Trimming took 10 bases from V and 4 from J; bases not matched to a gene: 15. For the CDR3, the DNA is TGTGCCACCCAACCGGGACAGCGTTGGGGAGAGACCCAGTACTTC. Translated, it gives CATQPGQRWGETQYF.

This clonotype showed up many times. CDR3 in amino acids: CASSEPSGGGSEAFF. For the CDR3, the DNA is TGCGCCAGCAGTGAGCCCTCAGGGGGAGGATCTGAAGCTTTCTTT. The chain employs TRBV10-2 and TRBJ1-1, with 7 bases fitting TRBD1. CDR3 length equals 15 residues. Germline CDR1 reads WSHSY; CDR2 reads SAAADI. V lost 2 bases, J lost 6 bases, and 9 bases stayed unmatched.

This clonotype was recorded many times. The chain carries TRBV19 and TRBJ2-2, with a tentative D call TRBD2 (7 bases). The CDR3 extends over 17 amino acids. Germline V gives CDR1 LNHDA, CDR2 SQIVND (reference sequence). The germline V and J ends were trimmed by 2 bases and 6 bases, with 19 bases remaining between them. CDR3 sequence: CASSIPSWGGRAGELFF. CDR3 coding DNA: TGTGCCAGTAGTATACCTTCCTGGGGGGGCCGGGCCGGGGAGCTGTTTTTT.

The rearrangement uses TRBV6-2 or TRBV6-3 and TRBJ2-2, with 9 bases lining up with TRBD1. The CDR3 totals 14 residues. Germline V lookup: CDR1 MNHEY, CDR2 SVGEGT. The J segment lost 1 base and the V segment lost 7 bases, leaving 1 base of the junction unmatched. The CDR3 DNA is TGTGCCAGCAAGGGACAGGGGAACACCGGGGAGCTGTTTTTT. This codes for CASKGQGNTGELFF.

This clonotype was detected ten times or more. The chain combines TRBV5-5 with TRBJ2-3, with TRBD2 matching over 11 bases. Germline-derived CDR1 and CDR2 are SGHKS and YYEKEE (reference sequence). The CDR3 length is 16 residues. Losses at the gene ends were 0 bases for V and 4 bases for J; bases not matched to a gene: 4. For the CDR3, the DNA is TGTGCCAGCAGCTTGGTCGGTAGCGGGGGGGCAGATACGCAGTATTTT. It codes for CASSLVGSGGADTQYF.

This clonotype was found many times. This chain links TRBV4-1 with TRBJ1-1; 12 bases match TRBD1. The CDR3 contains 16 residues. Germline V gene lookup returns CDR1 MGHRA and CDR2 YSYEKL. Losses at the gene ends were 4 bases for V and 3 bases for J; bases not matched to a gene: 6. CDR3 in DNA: TGCGCCAGCAGCCGGGGACAGGGGGCTAAAGACACTGAAGCTTTCTTT. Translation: CASSRGQGAKDTEAFF.

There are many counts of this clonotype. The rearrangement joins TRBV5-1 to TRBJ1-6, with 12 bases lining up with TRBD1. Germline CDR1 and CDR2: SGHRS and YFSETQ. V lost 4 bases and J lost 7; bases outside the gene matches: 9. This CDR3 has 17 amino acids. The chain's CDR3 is CASSPRLGQGANSPLHF. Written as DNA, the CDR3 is TGCGCCAGCAGCCCTAGATTGGGACAGGGGGCGAATTCACCCCTCCACTTT.

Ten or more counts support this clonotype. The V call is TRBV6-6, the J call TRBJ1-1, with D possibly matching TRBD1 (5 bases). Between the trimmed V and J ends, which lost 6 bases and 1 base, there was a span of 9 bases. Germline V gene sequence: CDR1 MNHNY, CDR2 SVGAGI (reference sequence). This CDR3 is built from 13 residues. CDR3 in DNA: TGTGCCAGCAGGGCACAGGAGAACACTGAAGCTTTCTTT. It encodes CASRAQENTEAFF.

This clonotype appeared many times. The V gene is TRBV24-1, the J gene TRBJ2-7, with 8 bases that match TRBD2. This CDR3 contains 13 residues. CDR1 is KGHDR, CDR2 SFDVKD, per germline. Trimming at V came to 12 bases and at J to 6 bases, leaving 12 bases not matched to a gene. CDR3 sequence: CAPGGGQLGEQYF. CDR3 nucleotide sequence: TGTGCCCCGGGCGGGGGGCAGTTGGGCGAGCAGTACTTC.